A single sample gave rise to the 32 T cell receptor beta chains below, sequenced in a study of cytomegalovirus exposure and HLA in healthy donors. PCR amplification relied on 60 Vbeta primers (plus 13 Jbeta primers). Profiling relied on immunoSEQ multiplex PCR, and the TCRdb table lists in-frame clones only, not all of them. The sample comprises 180,000 or so clones, 75% of which are singletons, and around 8% rests with the top ten. The sample was PBMCs. These receptors all stem from a middle-aged woman in good health and CMV-seropositive.

The V call is TRBV6-5, the J call TRBJ2-2; 8 bases fit TRBD2. The V gene's germline CDR1 is MNHEY and CDR2 SVGAGI. J lost 6 bases, V lost 7 bases, and 7 bases had no gene match. The CDR3 extends over 14 amino acids. The CDR3 DNA is TGTGCCAGCATAACGGGACTAGGGGCCGGGGAGCTGTTTTTT. The encoded protein is CASITGLGAGELFF.

This clone was found once. V usage is TRBV28 and J usage is TRBJ1-1, with 9 bases fitting TRBD1. The trim removed 6 bases at V and 5 bases at J, leaving 10 bases unmatched. The CDR3 totals 15 residues. CDR1 and CDR2 from the germline V gene are MDHEN and SYDVKM. CDR3 coding DNA: TGTGCCAGCAGACTCTTACAGGGGGCAAGAACTGAAGCTTTCTTT. Amino acids: CASRLLQGARTEAFF.

The rearrangement uses TRBV27 and TRBJ2-5, with 9 positions matching TRBD1. The DNA end favors TRBJ2-7, so the J call may be wrong. This CDR3 is built from 14 residues. The germline gives CDR1 MNHEY, CDR2 SMNVEV (reference sequence). The CDR3 DNA is TGTGCCAGCCAGGACAGGGGTTTTTCGCGCGAGCAGTACTTC. Protein: CASQDRGFSREQYF.

Regarding this clone: The sample holds other DNA sequences that translate to the same CDR3. The rearrangement uses TRBV7-2 and TRBJ2-7; 7 bases align to TRBD2. J lost 2 bases, V lost 0 bases, and 1 base had no gene match. CDR3 length equals 14 residues. Germline CDR1 is SGHTA and CDR2 is FQGNSA. The CDR3 nucleotides are TGTGCCAGCAGCTTAGCGGGAGGGGCCTACGAGCAGTACTTC. Translation gives CASSLAGGAYEQYF. Filled out from reference TRBV7-2 and TRBJ2-7, the complete variable domain reads GAGVSQSPSNKVTEKGKDVELRCDPISGHTALYWYRQSLGQGLEFLIYFQGNSAPDKSGLPSDRFSAERTGGSVSTLTIQRTQQEDSAVYLCASSLAGGAYEQYFGPGTRLTVT.

V is TRBV19 and J is TRBJ1-5, with TRBD1 matching over 7 bases. The germline gives CDR1 LNHDA, CDR2 SQIVND (reference sequence). The CDR3 has 15 amino acids. After removal of 6 bases from V and 0 bases from J, the junction contained 5 bases not matched to a gene. The DNA for the CDR3 is TGTGCCAGTAGACCGGACAGGAGTAGCAATCAGCCCCAGCATTTT. Its protein product is CASRPDRSSNQPQHF.

This chain uses TRBV6-5 with TRBJ2-7; TRBD1 matches 7 bases. The CDR3 has 15 amino acids. Germline lookup yields CDR1 MNHEY and CDR2 SVGAGI. V was pared by 6 bases and J by 4 bases, with 12 bases of the junction left unmatched. The CDR3 region is CASRGARGRGYEQYF. CDR3 DNA: TGTGCCAGCAGGGGAGCCAGGGGGAGAGGTTACGAGCAGTACTTC.

This clone was counted a few times. The chain employs TRBV11-2 and TRBJ1-2; D is unresolved. This CDR3 comprises 14 residues. Trimming left V 1 base short and J 4 bases short, with 10 bases between. Germline CDR1 and CDR2: SGHAT and FQNNGV. In nucleotides, the CDR3 is TGTGCCAGCAGCTTAGGGGGAGGTTTCTATGGCTACACCTTC. Residues: CASSLGGGFYGYTF.

The chain recombines TRBV19 with TRBJ2-5; 8 bases are shared with TRBD2. The germline V gene encodes CDR1 LNHDA and CDR2 SQIVND (reference sequence). This CDR3 has 17 residues. V trimming: 6 bases; J trimming: 4 bases; junction bases outside the gene matches: 16. The CDR3, as DNA: TGTGCCAGTAGCCCGAGGGGGAGCGGGAGAGGCCCAGAGACCCAGTACTTC. The encoded protein is CASSPRGSGRGPETQYF.

CDR3: CASRHGQVAWTDTQYF. The CDR3 DNA reads TGTGCCAGTCGACATGGACAGGTCGCCTGGACAGATACGCAGTATTTT. J is TRBJ2-3 and V is TRBV28; 7 nucleotides agree with TRBD1. The trim removed 9 bases at V and 3 bases at J, leaving 15 bases unmatched. The CDR3 loop spans 16 amino acids. CDR1 and CDR2 from the germline V gene are MDHEN and SYDVKM.

This clone occurred a few times. The chain has TRBV2 and TRBJ2-7; 15 bases align to TRBD2. The junction had 5 bases not matched to a gene; V was cut back by 6 bases and J by 2 bases. Germline assignment: CDR1 SNHLY and CDR2 FYNNEI. This CDR3 has 16 residues. The CDR3 loop reads CASSGLAGGNPYEQYF. In nucleotides, the CDR3 is TGTGCCAGCAGCGGACTAGCGGGAGGGAATCCCTACGAGCAGTACTTC.

CDR3 nucleotide sequence: TGTGCCAGTAGTCCCTCTGCACCTTCCTTGTCCGGCGGGGCCAAAAACATTCAGTACTTC. Translating gives CASSPSAPSLSGGAKNIQYF. The rearrangement uses TRBV19 and TRBJ2-4; TRBD2 is a possible D gene (5 bases). The CDR3 spans 20 residues. Germline CDR1 and CDR2: LNHDA and SQIVND (reference sequence). V lost 5 bases, J lost 1 base, and 27 bases lay in between.

The sample holds a few counts of this clone. The gene calls are TRBV6-1 and TRBJ1-1; possible D gene TRBD1, 5 bases. Germline CDR1 is MNHNS and CDR2 is SASEGT. There are 14 residues in the CDR3. V was clipped by 2 bases and J by 5 bases, with 12 bases between them. Written as DNA, the CDR3 is TGTGCCAGCAGTGAACGGGGGGGAAGGACTGAAGCTTTCTTT. Residues: CASSERGGRTEAFF.

Comment on this clone: One end of the junction varies from germline; a read error may be responsible. The gene calls are TRBV7-9 and TRBJ1-5, with a tentative D call TRBD1 (6 bases). Germline V gene sequence: CDR1 SEHNR, CDR2 FQNEAQ (reference sequence). This CDR3 is 14 amino acids long. CDR3 sequence: CSSSFSGQPQPQHF. CDR3 in DNA: TGTTCCAGCAGCTTCTCAGGACAGCCCCAACCCCAGCATTTT.

J is TRBJ2-7 and V is TRBV28; 7 bases line up with TRBD1. Losses at the gene ends were 7 bases for V and 3 bases for J; bases not matched to a gene: 6. The CDR3 contains 13 residues. Germline V gene lookup returns CDR1 MDHEN and CDR2 SYDVKM. In DNA, the CDR3 is TGTGCCAGCAACAGGGGAAGTTTCTACGAGCAGTACTTC. It encodes CASNRGSFYEQYF.

The chain couples TRBV6-4 to TRBJ2-7; 14 bases line up with TRBD2. CDR3 length: 13 amino acids. Germline V CDR1 and CDR2: MRHNA, SNTAGT. The J segment lost 7 bases and the V segment lost 9 bases, leaving 5 bases of the junction unmatched. CDR3 region: CARTSGRAREQYF. DNA for the CDR3: TGTGCCAGGACTAGCGGGAGGGCCAGGGAGCAGTACTTC.

This clone has more than one count but fewer than ten. The chain recombines TRBV5-4 with TRBJ1-1; D might be TRBD1 (6 bases). The CDR3 runs 15 residues. Trimming shortened V by 3 bases and J by 6 bases, and 18 bases separated the two germline ends. Germline assignment: CDR1 SGHNT and CDR2 YYREEE (reference sequence). CDR3: CASSSPGGLYAEAFF. For the CDR3, the DNA is TGTGCCAGCAGCTCCCCCGGGGGGCTGTACGCTGAAGCTTTCTTT.

This chain connects TRBV7-2 to TRBJ2-1, with 12 positions matching TRBD2. Per germline, CDR1 SGHTA and CDR2 FQGNSA. V lost 1 base and J lost 9; bases outside the gene matches: 10. The CDR3 has 17 residues. The CDR3 sequence is CASSLEASGRERGEQFF. The CDR3 bases are TGTGCCAGCAGCTTAGAGGCTAGCGGGAGGGAAAGAGGTGAGCAGTTCTTC.

This clone was observed a handful of times. The V and J genes are TRBV7-9 and TRBJ1-2; 8 nucleotides line up with TRBD1. Germline loops: CDR1 SEHNR, CDR2 FQNEAQ (reference sequence). The CDR3 runs 16 residues. J lost 3 bases, V lost 0 bases, and 6 bases had no gene match. This CDR3 is CASSLATGTGYYGYTF. CDR3 DNA sequence: TGTGCCAGCAGCTTAGCCACCGGGACAGGTTACTATGGCTACACCTTC. The variable domain in full, with the rest retrieved from reference TRBV7-9 and TRBJ1-2, is DTGVSQNPRHKITKRGQNVTFRCDPISEHNRLYWYRQTLGQGPEFLTYFQNEAQLEKSRLLSDRFSAERPKGSFSTLEIQRTEQGDSAMYLCASSLATGTGYYGYTFGSGTRLTVV.

V gene TRBV2 combines with J gene TRBJ1-2, with 7 bases aligning to TRBD1. Germline-derived CDR1 and CDR2 are SNHLY and FYNNEI. Trimming cost V 8 bases and J 4 bases; bases outside gene matches: 4. The CDR3 spans 12 residues. The CDR3 loop reads CASRGDSYGYTF. For the CDR3, the DNA is TGTGCCAGCCGAGGGGACAGCTATGGCTACACCTTC.

V is TRBV7-9 and J is TRBJ1-5; TRBD1 agrees at 7 bases. The ends lost 4 bases at V and 8 bases at J; junction bases unmatched: 2. There are 12 residues in the CDR3. The germline V gene encodes CDR1 SEHNR and CDR2 FQNEAQ (reference sequence). The CDR3 spells CASSSDREPQHF. CDR3 DNA: TGTGCCAGCAGCTCCGACAGGGAGCCCCAGCATTTT.

This clone was seen a handful of times. V is TRBV28 and J is TRBJ2-5, with D maybe TRBD1 (5 bases). V dropped 7 bases and J dropped 5 bases, with 11 bases sitting between them. The CDR3 runs 12 residues. CDR1 and CDR2 from the germline V gene are MDHEN and SYDVKM. CDR3 sequence reads: CASKTAMETQYF. CDR3 nucleotides: TGTGCCAGCAAGACAGCAATGGAGACCCAGTACTTC.

This clone was seen only once. The chain couples TRBV28 to TRBJ2-1; 10 bases map to TRBD2. V shed 7 bases and J 10 bases; nucleotides not matched to a gene: 10. Germline CDR1 MDHEN, CDR2 SYDVKM. The CDR3 length is 14 residues. As DNA, the CDR3 is TGTGCCAGCACCTTAGCGGGAGGCCGGGCCGAGCAGTTCTTC. It translates to CASTLAGGRAEQFF.

The V call is TRBV28, the J call TRBJ2-7; no firm D call. Germline V gene lookup returns CDR1 MDHEN and CDR2 SYDVKM. The V and J ends lost 6 bases and 13 bases respectively, with 16 bases between them. The CDR3 covers 11 residues. The CDR3 sequence: CASSSLSRQYF. Written as DNA, the CDR3 is TGTGCCAGCAGCTCCCTGTCGCGCCAATACTTC.

The chain employs TRBV5-1 and TRBJ1-4; the match to TRBD1 covers 8 bases. The CDR3 spans 15 residues. With 0 bases clipped from V and 14 bases from J, the junction kept 12 bases outside the gene matches. From germline, CDR1 is SGHRS and CDR2 YFSETQ. Here the CDR3 DNA reads TGCGCCAGCAGCTTGGGACAGGGGCCCAATGGGGGGCTGTTTTTT. Protein sequence: CASSLGQGPNGGLFF.

V gene TRBV2 combines with J gene TRBJ1-1, with a weak D call TRBD1 (6 bases). Germline V gives CDR1 SNHLY, CDR2 FYNNEI. V was trimmed by 10 bases and J by 6 bases, leaving 18 bases between them. The CDR3 has 13 amino acids. Written as DNA, the CDR3 is TGTGCCACCCAAAAGGACAGCTCCCCTGAAGCTTTCTTT. Protein: CATQKDSSPEAFF.

The chain is built from TRBV4-1 and TRBJ2-7; 9 nucleotides agree with TRBD2. CDR3 length: 15 amino acids. The V segment lost 1 base and the J segment 2 bases; nucleotides outside the gene matches: 3. Germline loops: CDR1 MGHRA, CDR2 YSYEKL. The CDR3: CASSQARTSAYEQYF. The CDR3, as DNA: TGCGCCAGCAGCCAAGCTCGGACTAGCGCCTACGAGCAGTACTTC.

The gene calls are TRBV5-6 and TRBJ1-2; no clear D. Germline CDR1 is SGHDT and CDR2 is YYEEEE. The CDR3 loop spans 17 amino acids. Trimming left V 0 bases short and J 8 bases short, with 23 bases between. The CDR3 sequence: CASSLVGSAEMVGGYTF. The CDR3 bases are TGTGCCAGCAGCTTGGTTGGCAGCGCCGAGATGGTAGGCGGCTACACCTTC.

This sequence joins TRBV2 and TRBJ1-5, with TRBD1 matching 7 bases. Germline CDR1 SNHLY, CDR2 FYNNEI. J was trimmed by 2 bases and V by 8 bases; bases with no gene match: 6. This CDR3 is 14 amino acids long. CDR3 nucleotides: TGTGCCAGCGGACAGGCCGGAGGCAATCAGCCCCAGCATTTT. This translates into CASGQAGGNQPQHF.

The V gene is TRBV6-5, the J gene TRBJ1-5, with 7 nucleotides matching TRBD1. The germline CDR1 and CDR2 sequences are MNHEY and SVGAGI. This CDR3 region has 14 residues. V lost 2 bases to trimming and J lost 5 bases; unmatched junction nucleotides: 3. CDR3 sequence: CASSYKTGDQPQHF. The CDR3 DNA is TGTGCCAGCAGTTACAAAACAGGGGATCAGCCCCAGCATTTT.

This clone was seen a handful of times. The chain uses TRBV6-1 and TRBJ2-1; D might be TRBD1 (6 bases). V lost 6 bases, J lost 4 bases, and 16 bases lay in between. CDR3 length equals 15 residues. The germline CDR1 and CDR2 sequences are MNHNS and SASEGT. The CDR3 is CASREGELLYNEQFF. CDR3 DNA sequence: TGTGCCAGCAGAGAGGGGGAGTTATTATACAATGAGCAGTTCTTC.

The chain carries TRBV28 and TRBJ1-5, with 7 bases that match TRBD1. Per germline, CDR1 MDHEN and CDR2 SYDVKM. The length of the CDR3 is 14 residues. J lost 5 bases, V lost 3 bases, and 4 bases had no gene match. The CDR3 loop reads CASSFGTDYQPQHF. The CDR3 DNA is TGTGCCAGCAGTTTCGGGACAGATTATCAGCCCCAGCATTTT. Supplemented by reference TRBV28 and TRBJ1-5, the full variable domain reads DVKVTQSSRYLVKRTGEKVFLECVQDMDHENMFWYRQDPGLGLRLIYFSYDVKMKEKGDIPEGYSVSREKKERFSLILESASTNQTSMYLCASSFGTDYQPQHFGDGTRLSIL.

This chain uses TRBV7-8 with TRBJ2-1; 9 positions agree with TRBD2. Germline lookup yields CDR1 SGHVS and CDR2 FQNEAQ. The CDR3 extends over 17 amino acids. The V segment lost 4 bases and the J segment 4 bases; nucleotides outside the gene matches: 11. The CDR3 here is CASSSPVRSGRYNEQFF. The CDR3 region has the DNA TGTGCCAGCAGCTCCCCGGTGCGAAGCGGGAGGTACAATGAGCAGTTCTTC.